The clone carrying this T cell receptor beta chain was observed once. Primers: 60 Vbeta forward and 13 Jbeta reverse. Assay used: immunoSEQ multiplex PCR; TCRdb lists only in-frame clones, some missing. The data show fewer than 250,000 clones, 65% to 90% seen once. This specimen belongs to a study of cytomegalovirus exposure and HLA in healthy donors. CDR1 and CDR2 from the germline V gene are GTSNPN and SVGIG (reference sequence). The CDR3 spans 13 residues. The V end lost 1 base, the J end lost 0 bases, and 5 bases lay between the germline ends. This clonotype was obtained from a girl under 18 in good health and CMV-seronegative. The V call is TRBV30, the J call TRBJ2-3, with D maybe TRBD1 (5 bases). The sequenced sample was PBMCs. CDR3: CAWSGQSTDTQYF. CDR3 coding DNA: TGTGCCTGGAGTGGACAGAGCACAGATACGCAGTATTTT. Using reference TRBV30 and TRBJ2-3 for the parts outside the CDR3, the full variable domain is SQTIHQWPATLVQPVGSPLSLECTVEGTSNPNLYWYRQAAGRGLQLLFYSVGIGQISSEVPQNLSASRPQDRQFILSSKKLLLSDSGFYLCAWSGQSTDTQYFGPGTRLTVL.